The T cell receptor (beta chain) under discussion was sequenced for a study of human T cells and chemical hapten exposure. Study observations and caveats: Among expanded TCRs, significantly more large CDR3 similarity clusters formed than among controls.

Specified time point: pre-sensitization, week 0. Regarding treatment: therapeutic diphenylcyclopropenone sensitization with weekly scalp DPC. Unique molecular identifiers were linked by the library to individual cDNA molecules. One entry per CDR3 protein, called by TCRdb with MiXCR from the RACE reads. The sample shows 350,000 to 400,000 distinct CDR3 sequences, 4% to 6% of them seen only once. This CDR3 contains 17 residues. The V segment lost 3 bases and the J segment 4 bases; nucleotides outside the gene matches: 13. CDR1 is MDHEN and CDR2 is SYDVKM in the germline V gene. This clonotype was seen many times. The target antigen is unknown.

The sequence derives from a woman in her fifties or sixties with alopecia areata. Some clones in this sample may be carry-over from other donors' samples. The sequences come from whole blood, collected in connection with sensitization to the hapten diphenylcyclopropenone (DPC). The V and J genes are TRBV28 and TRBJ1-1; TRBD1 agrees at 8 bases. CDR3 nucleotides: TGTGCCAGCAGTTTTTCAAGGGACAGGTCCCGTGCCACTGAAGCTTTCTTT. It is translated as CASSFSRDRSRATEAFF.